This is a list of T cell receptor beta chains from one sample in a study of T cell responses to AZD1222 COVID-19 vaccine. Data came from immunoSEQ multiplex PCR; TCRdb stores just in-frame clones and leaves some out. The data show 200,000 to 250,000 clones, less than 95% seen once. The sample was peripheral blood, taken 28 days after the second dose of the MenACWY control vaccine. Every receptor here comes from an adult who received the MenACWY meningococcal vaccine as a control. Both conserved end residues are trimmed from each CDR3. D genes are given only for firm matches.

J gene: TRBJ1-5
D gene: .
V gene: TRBV7-8
CDR3 protein: ASSLGWGDNQPQH

J gene: TRBJ2-2
D gene: .
V gene: TRBV9
CDR3 protein: ASSVAVNTGELF

J gene: TRBJ2-7
D gene: TRBD2
V gene: TRBV6-1
CDR3 protein: ASSESPGRGSDEQY

J gene: TRBJ2-1
D gene: TRBD2
V gene: TRBV19
CDR3 protein: ASRYGTSGNNEQF

J gene: TRBJ1-3
D gene: .
V gene: TRBV5-4
CDR3 protein: ASSVQQGPGNTIY

J gene: TRBJ2-1
D gene: .
V gene: TRBV20-1
CDR3 protein: SAFDNEQF

J gene: TRBJ2-4
D gene: .
V gene: TRBV6-2/TRBV6-3
CDR3 protein: ASSYGEEKY

J gene: TRBJ2-5
D gene: TRBD2
V gene: TRBV28
CDR3 protein: ASSFGLADQETQY

J gene: TRBJ1-1
D gene: .
V gene: TRBV11-2
CDR3 protein: ASSPGVGRGYSEAF

J gene: TRBJ2-3
D gene: TRBD1
V gene: TRBV24-1
CDR3 protein: ATSSGQGVFRTDTQY

J gene: TRBJ1-2
D gene: TRBD1
V gene: TRBV28
CDR3 protein: ASSDPGTAYGYT